Each of the 4 T cell receptor beta chains below was sequenced from the same sample in a study of cytomegalovirus exposure and HLA in healthy donors. The PCR had 60 Vbeta and 13 Jbeta primers. Libraries were prepared by immunoSEQ multiplex PCR; TCRdb keeps only in-frame clonotypes and omits some of them. The profile shows approximately 89,000 clones, approximately 77% of them singletons. Sequences were obtained from PBMCs. The receptors shown here come from a man aged 25 to 40 in good health and CMV-seronegative.

This clone has more than one count but fewer than ten. The chain links TRBV11-2 to TRBJ2-7; 9 bases fit TRBD1. The CDR3 totals 16 residues. J gave up 3 bases and V 5 bases, and 11 bases lay outside the gene matches. Germline V gene data show CDR1 as SGHAT and CDR2 as FQNNGV. The CDR3 spells CASSAHPGTGHYEQYF. CDR3 nucleotide sequence: TGTGCCAGCAGCGCCCACCCCGGGACAGGGCACTACGAGCAGTACTTC.

The chain links TRBV11-3 to TRBJ2-7, with 7 bases lining up with TRBD1. CDR1 is SGHNT, CDR2 YENEEA, per germline. Trimming at V came to 1 base and at J to 5 bases, leaving 8 bases not matched to a gene. This CDR3 region has 15 residues. The CDR3 DNA reads as TGTGCCAGCAGCTTAGGGAACAGGGGTTACCACGAGCAGTACTTC. This codes for CASSLGNRGYHEQYF.

The rearrangement links TRBV6-1 to TRBJ2-1; TRBD2 aligns across 7 bases. CDR3 length: 13 amino acids. The germline CDR1 and CDR2 sequences are MNHNS and SASEGT. The trim removed 7 bases at V and 7 bases at J, leaving 7 bases unmatched. The CDR3 loop is CASNPREGNEQFF. CDR3 bases: TGTGCCAGCAACCCCAGGGAGGGGAATGAGCAGTTCTTC.

The V call is TRBV5-1, the J call TRBJ2-1; TRBD1 agrees at 9 bases. CDR1 is SGHRS, CDR2 YFSETQ, per germline. Germline trimming cut 6 bases from V and 7 bases from J; bases unmatched to any gene: 5. The CDR3 totals 13 residues. The CDR3 bases are TGCGCCAGCACCGGACAGGGGAGGAATGAGCAGTTCTTC. It yields the protein CASTGQGRNEQFF.